These T cell receptor beta chains were read from a single sample in a study of molecular identifiers for immune sequencing clone quantification. Using its own MiXCR run on the PCR reads, TCRdb lists one record per CDR3 protein. The repertoire holds approximately 630,000 distinct CDR3 sequences, with 25% as singletons. Sequenced sample: naive CD8+ T cells from blood, with Jurkat cell RNA spiked in. The receptors stem from a human donor in good health. Some libraries in this study had Jurkat cell RNA spiked in. Each CDR3 is given with its conserved first and last residue. Fields, in order: V gene, CDR3 protein.

V gene: TRBV13; CDR3 protein: CASSNQGGTENIQYF
V gene: TRBV11-2; CDR3 protein: CASSLGTSGPTDTQYF
V gene: TRBV11-2; CDR3 protein: CASSLVVEPSTDTQYF
V gene: TRBV6-2/TRBV6-3; CDR3 protein: CASSKGNPQETQYF
V gene: TRBV2; CDR3 protein: CASSGGRAQPVYGYTF
V gene: TRBV13; CDR3 protein: CASSPEGGTNTDTQYF
V gene: TRBV30; CDR3 protein: CAWSGDSTAFF
V gene: TRBV7-9; CDR3 protein: CASSPREDSENTIYF
V gene: TRBV27; CDR3 protein: CASSLMGTGIPEAFF
V gene: TRBV27; CDR3 protein: CASSLIGGSTVYEQYF
V gene: TRBV5-1; CDR3 protein: CASSFGDSSYEQYF
V gene: TRBV7-9; CDR3 protein: CASSLAGRGFTDTQYF
V gene: TRBV7-9; CDR3 protein: CASSGEWPYEQYF
V gene: TRBV12-3/TRBV12-4; CDR3 protein: CASSLTGGALTDTQYF
V gene: TRBV30; CDR3 protein: CAWTGTGGHEQYF
V gene: TRBV4-1; CDR3 protein: CASSQGQGVYSPLHF
V gene: TRBV30; CDR3 protein: CAWSPGVYNEQFF
V gene: TRBV19; CDR3 protein: CASSIDPGFTNTEAFF
V gene: TRBV11-2; CDR3 protein: CASSPLVRGELFF
V gene: TRBV23-1; CDR3 protein: CASRDKFPGELFF
V gene: TRBV19; CDR3 protein: CASNPRGGGSDTQYF
V gene: TRBV27; CDR3 protein: CASSLSMGRLHYEQYF
V gene: TRBV30; CDR3 protein: CAWSVLGLYGYTF
V gene: TRBV27; CDR3 protein: CASAPQLVAGVSEQYF
V gene: TRBV29-1; CDR3 protein: CSVVGDRGNTGELFF
V gene: TRBV29-1; CDR3 protein: CSGRLAGASSSYNEQFF
V gene: TRBV6-5; CDR3 protein: CASSYSAGSNTEAFF
V gene: TRBV5-5; CDR3 protein: CASSLKDRPNQPQHF
V gene: TRBV9; CDR3 protein: CASSSEGTHYEQYF
V gene: TRBV29-1; CDR3 protein: CSVEDPSGGIKGETQYF
V gene: TRBV7-2; CDR3 protein: CASSLPRQGGSYEQYF
V gene: TRBV15; CDR3 protein: CATAWRGTGQPQHF
V gene: TRBV12-3/TRBV12-4; CDR3 protein: CASSSSDTAGHYGYTF
V gene: TRBV6-5; CDR3 protein: CASSSRVGNSNQPQHF
V gene: TRBV7-9; CDR3 protein: CASSTRTALSYNEQFF
V gene: TRBV3-1; CDR3 protein: CASSQHTGSETQYF
V gene: TRBV27; CDR3 protein: CASSWRVTEKLFF
V gene: TRBV20-1; CDR3 protein: CSARSGGLAYQETQYF
V gene: TRBV15; CDR3 protein: CATSTGTDTDTQYF
V gene: TRBV19; CDR3 protein: CASSTETGPYTDTQYF